The clone carrying this T cell receptor (beta chain) has a handful of counts. Its target is unknown. The data were taken from a study of identical twins. General study results and limits: Modelling underestimated the level of out-of-frame TCR alpha sharing observed in monozygotic twins.

The CDR3 is made up of 13 amino acids. The V and J ends lost 6 bases and 1 base respectively, with 9 bases between them. Through template switching, a universal primer site was introduced, and the cDNA contained unique molecular identifiers. TCRdb reprocessed the 5' RACE reads with MiXCR, giving one entry per CDR3 protein. The repertoire has about 530,000 distinct CDR3 sequences, 20% to 25% of them found once; the top ten carry approximately 0.52%. These sequences were also reported in another study, on yellow fever vaccine responses in identical twins.

The sequencing input was CD4+ T cells sorted from blood. The clonotype comes from a woman aged 18-29 years in good health. This chain connects TRBV12-3 or TRBV12-4 to TRBJ1-1; D remains unclear. CDR3 residues: CASRSPGNTEAFF. DNA of the CDR3: TGTGCCAGCAGATCACCAGGGAACACTGAAGCTTTCTTT.